This T cell receptor (beta chain) was found in a study of CD8+ T cells in alopecia areata. Background on the study: Patients in the treated group were given tofacitinib by mouth, 5 to 10 mg twice a day. Study-level points and caveats: Possibly because of HLA-related factors, TCR sharing was less clear across patients than in mice.

Comments on this clone: Its antigen is currently unknown.

Extraction of RNA preceded its reverse transcription into cDNA, which served as the sequencing template. Repertoires were generated with immunoSEQ multiplex PCR, while TCRdb's copy carries only in-frame clones and drops some. The table lists about 140,000 clones, about half of them singletons. The V gene's germline CDR1 is SGHTA and CDR2 FQGNSA. V lost 5 bases to trimming and J lost 5 bases; unmatched junction nucleotides: 20. The CDR3 is made up of 19 amino acids. This sequence joins TRBV7-2 and TRBJ2-5, with 10 bases identical to TRBD2. This receptor was identified in a human donor with alopecia areata. Sequences were derived from CD4+ T cells sorted from blood, sampled at week 0. The CDR3 nucleotides read TGTGCCAGCAGCCTAGGACAGGGTGGACTAGCGGTACATAGGGAGACCCAGTACTTC. It encodes CASSLGQGGLAVHRETQYF.